Below, 8 T cell receptor beta chains from the same sample are listed, as sequenced in a study of T cells in Graves' hyperthyroidism and ophthalmopathy. From RNA transcripts, TCR beta CDR3 regions were amplified. In the first-round RT-PCR of the TCR CDR3, the HTBI primer set was used. TCRdb itself ran the multiplex PCR reads through MiXCR, one entry per CDR3 protein. The table has 350,000 to 400,000 distinct CDR3 sequences, about a fifth seen once. Input material: blood. Receptors originate from a man aged 18 to 29 with Graves' ophthalmopathy.

The chain employs TRBV4-3 and TRBJ2-4; 7 bases map to TRBD1. There are 15 residues in the CDR3. Germline assignment: CDR1 LGHNA and CDR2 YSLEER. With V trimmed by 6 bases and J by 0 bases, 5 bases remained unmatched. The CDR3 loop reads CASRQGIPAKNIQYF. The CDR3 DNA is TGCGCCAGCAGACAGGGGATCCCAGCCAAAAACATTCAGTACTTC.

This chain joins TRBV13 and TRBJ1-3; weak D call: TRBD1 (5 bases). V was trimmed by 4 bases and J by 2 bases, leaving 33 bases between them. Germline V gene data show CDR1 as PRHDT and CDR2 as FYEKMQ (reference sequence). There are 22 residues in the CDR3. The CDR3: CASSSWGSVAGDSGVPGNTIYF. The DNA of the CDR3 is TGTGCCAGCAGCTCCTGGGGCTCGGTCGCAGGTGATAGTGGGGTTCCTGGAAACACCATATATTTT.

This clonotype was seen repeatedly, ten times or more. The chain combines TRBV10-3 with TRBJ1-5; D may be TRBD1 (5 bases). The CDR3 contains 15 residues. Between the trimmed V and J ends, which lost 2 bases and 3 bases, there was a span of 11 bases. The germline V gene encodes CDR1 ENHRY and CDR2 SYGVKD. CDR3 nucleotides: TGTGCCATCAGTGAGGGGACGGGATACAATCAGCCCCAGCATTTT. This sequence encodes CAISEGTGYNQPQHF.

The chain employs TRBV6-1 and TRBJ1-5, with 10 bases lining up with TRBD1. Per the germline V gene, CDR1 is MNHNS and CDR2 is SASEGT. V shed 6 bases, J shed 10 bases, and the junction held 6 bases outside the gene matches. The CDR3 has 13 amino acids. The CDR3 here is CASRGTGVGPQHF. The CDR3 region has the DNA TGTGCCAGCAGGGGGACAGGGGTGGGCCCCCAGCATTTT.

This clonotype came up many times. The V gene is TRBV12-3 or TRBV12-4, the J gene TRBJ2-1, with 7 bases identical to TRBD2. This CDR3 has 12 amino acids. The V segment lost 3 bases and the J segment 9 bases; nucleotides outside the gene matches: 2. CDR3 in DNA: TGTGCCAGCAGTTTTGGGGGGGGTGAGCAGTTCTTC. This sequence encodes CASSFGGGEQFF.

The chain recombines TRBV28 with TRBJ1-5; 7 bases align to TRBD1. This CDR3 spans 15 amino acids. Germline V CDR1 and CDR2: MDHEN, SYDVKM. V trimming: 2 bases; J trimming: 6 bases; junction bases outside the gene matches: 7. The CDR3 bases are TGTGCCAGCAGTTTAAGTAAGACAGGGCCTCAGCCCCAGCATTTT. Its protein product is CASSLSKTGPQPQHF. The full variable domain, its missing parts supplied by reference TRBV28 and TRBJ1-5, is DVKVTQSSRYLVKRTGEKVFLECVQDMDHENMFWYRQDPGLGLRLIYFSYDVKMKEKGDIPEGYSVSREKKERFSLILESASTNQTSMYLCASSLSKTGPQPQHFGDGTRLSIL.

This chain uses TRBV7-3 with TRBJ2-7; 11 bases are shared with TRBD2. Germline V CDR1 and CDR2: SGHTA, FQGTGA. The V gene end was trimmed by 5 bases and the J gene end by 3 bases; junction bases not matched to a gene: 6. This CDR3 has 15 residues. For the CDR3, the DNA is TGTGCCAGCAGCGAAACCGGGACTAGCGGCTACGAGCAGTACTTC. It translates to CASSETGTSGYEQYF.

This clonotype was counted many times. V gene TRBV3-1 combines with J gene TRBJ2-3; no clear D gene. This CDR3 contains 15 residues. Germline CDR1 is LGHDT and CDR2 is YNNKEL (reference sequence). V was shortened by 1 base and J by 2 bases, with 10 bases between the two germline ends. In nucleotides, the CDR3 is TGTGCCAGCAGCCAAGTAGGGCAGGCCACAGATACGCAGTATTTT. Protein: CASSQVGQATDTQYF.